The clone carrying this T cell receptor beta chain appeared a single time. The sample is drawn from a study of shared clonotypes between healthy human individuals. The germline CDR1 and CDR2 sequences are MNHNS and SASEGT. Trimming cost V 1 base and J 15 bases; bases outside gene matches: 18. CDR3 size: 16 residues. Sequencing used immunoSEQ multiplex PCR; TCRdb keeps in-frame clones, though not all of them. There are about 2,500,000 clones in the sample; about 92% occur only once, and about 0.13% lies in the top ten. Input material: naive CD4+ T cells sorted from blood. Stated subset: CD45RA+ positively selected. The rearrangement joins TRBV6-1 to TRBJ2-1, with 7 bases fitting TRBD1. The receptor was isolated from a man aged 18 to 29 in good health. CDR3 sequence: CASSEVLGTAAEGGFF. CDR3 sequence (DNA): TGTGCCAGCAGTGAAGTACTTGGGACAGCCGCAGAGGGTGGGTTCTTC.